Reported below is one T cell receptor beta chain. TCR beta libraries were built with iRepertoire HTBI primers and Arm-PCR of CDR3 regions. TCRdb redid the calling of the multiplex PCR reads with MiXCR, one entry per CDR3 protein. The table lists 300,000 to 400,000 distinct CDR3 sequences, 20% of them singletons, with 29% in the top ten. The source of the sample is a study of regulatory T cells in long-lasting Graves disease. Noted time point: persistent/refractory GD, antithyroid drugs over 5 years with positive TRAb. RNA extracted from PBMCs served as the sequencing template. The CDR3 consists of 15 residues. CDR1 is MNHNS and CDR2 is SASEGT in the germline V gene. Trimming took 6 bases from V and 5 from J; bases not matched to a gene: 10.

This rearrangement joins TRBV6-1 to TRBJ1-5; 7 bases map to TRBD1. This clonotype was sampled from a female donor with Graves disease. Source: peripheral blood mononuclear cells (PBMCs), taken when the disease was refractory, from a patient treated with antithyroid drugs. Here the CDR3 DNA reads TGTGCCAGCAGCCTCAACAGGGGAAAGGATCAGCCCCAGCATTTT. It yields the protein CASSLNRGKDQPQHF.